The rows below give T cell receptor beta chains drawn from one sample of a study of resident and recirculating memory T cells in vitiligo. Repertoires were generated with immunoSEQ multiplex PCR, while TCRdb's copy carries only in-frame clones and drops some. This table holds roughly 76,000 clones, roughly nine tenths found once. The specimen was blood. The receptors originated from a male donor with vitiligo. Both conserved end residues are trimmed from each CDR3.

V gene,CDR3 length,CDR3 protein
TRBV4-3,12,ASSQVARDYGYT
TRBV10-3,17,AISEAYSAARGAIGRQY
TRBV7-6,13,ASRPSGGTSETQY
TRBV7-8,13,ASSLGQVAQETQY
TRBV2,11,ASSLGGENIQY
TRBV6-6,13,ASSYTEGVRETQY
TRBV4-2,15,ASSQDLRGGTTDTQY
TRBV28,12,ASSLGLSSNGYT
TRBV4-3,15,ASSQVPHTTGADTQY
TRBV14,13,ASSQVSTGTGGYT
TRBV14,14,ASSHILASSTDTQY
TRBV12-5,12,ASGPGQGDSPLH
TRBV19,11,ASSSPGPDTQY
TRBV7-8,13,ASSVGLAGRNEQF
TRBV20-1,9,SASTAYEQY
TRBV4-2,13,ASSQGVARATEAF
TRBV7-2,11,ASSLNRGETQY
TRBV18,13,ASSRERTGGYEQY
TRBV19,14,ASSAPGTGDNSPLH
TRBV4-3,17,ASSQRAPGTGGTGNTIY
TRBV7-2,14,ASSLAGATRNTEAF
TRBV2,10,ASSEGGRTQY
TRBV10-3,11,AISGSGGAGQF
TRBV7-7,13,ASSFGEGSQETQY
TRBV6-5,13,ASSPSAGGGETQY
TRBV5-4,15,ASSLAGQPTREDTQY
TRBV4-2,16,ASSPSSAGAANTGELF
TRBV4-3,12,ASRVSGVTGELF
TRBV19,14,ASSMEGPATNEKLF
TRBV4-3,13,ASTTSRAVITEAF
TRBV18,14,ASSLLQGASGNTIY
TRBV6-1,12,ASRIGLAGGEQF
TRBV6-1,12,ASRLQPTGYEQF
TRBV19,13,ASSSLETSLKTQY
TRBV5-4,12,ASSSTGAGNTIY